Detailed here is one TCR beta chain. Antigen: not known. This record comes from a study of cytomegalovirus exposure and HLA in healthy donors. In the PCR, 60 Vbeta and 13 Jbeta primers were used. Sequencing used immunoSEQ multiplex PCR; TCRdb keeps in-frame clones, though not all of them. Among hundreds of thousands of clones listed, 83% were seen once. Study results and caveats: Specificity for CMV antigens was confirmed in vitro for a few of the CMV-associated chains.

This CDR3 comprises 14 residues. From germline, CDR1 is MDHEN and CDR2 SYDVKM. The sample taken for sequencing was PBMCs. The source is a girl between 5 and 17 years old in good health and CMV-seronegative. This chain joins TRBV28 and TRBJ2-1, with 7 bases identical to TRBD2. The CDR3 protein is CAGKSGGVNNEQFF. The CDR3 DNA is TGTGCTGGGAAGAGTGGGGGGGTGAACAATGAGCAGTTCTTC.